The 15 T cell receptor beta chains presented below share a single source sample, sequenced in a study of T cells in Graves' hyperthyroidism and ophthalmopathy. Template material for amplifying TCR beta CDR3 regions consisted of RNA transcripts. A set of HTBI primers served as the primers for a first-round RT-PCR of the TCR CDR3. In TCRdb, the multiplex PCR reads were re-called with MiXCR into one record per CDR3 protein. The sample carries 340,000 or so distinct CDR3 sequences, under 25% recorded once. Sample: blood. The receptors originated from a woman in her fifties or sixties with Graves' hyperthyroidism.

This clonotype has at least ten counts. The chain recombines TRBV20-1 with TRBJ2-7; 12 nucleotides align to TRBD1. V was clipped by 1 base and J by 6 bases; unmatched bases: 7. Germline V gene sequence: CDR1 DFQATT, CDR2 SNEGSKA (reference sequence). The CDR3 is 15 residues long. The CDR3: CSARVMGQGAGEQYF. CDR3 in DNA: TGCAGTGCTAGAGTCATGGGACAGGGGGCCGGCGAGCAGTACTTC.

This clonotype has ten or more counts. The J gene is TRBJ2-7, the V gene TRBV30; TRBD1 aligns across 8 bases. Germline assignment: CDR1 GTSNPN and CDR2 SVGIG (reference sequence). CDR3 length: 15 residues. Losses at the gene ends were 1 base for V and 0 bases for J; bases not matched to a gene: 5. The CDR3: CAWSGAGTGSYEQYF. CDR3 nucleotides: TGTGCCTGGAGTGGAGCCGGGACAGGCTCCTACGAGCAGTACTTC.

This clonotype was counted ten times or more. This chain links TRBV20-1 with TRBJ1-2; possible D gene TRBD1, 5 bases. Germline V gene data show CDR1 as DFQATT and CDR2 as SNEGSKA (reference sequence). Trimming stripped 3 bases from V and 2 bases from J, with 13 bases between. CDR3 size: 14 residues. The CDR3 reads CSASSRWGNYGYTF. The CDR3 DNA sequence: TGCAGTGCTAGTAGCAGATGGGGGAACTATGGCTACACCTTC.

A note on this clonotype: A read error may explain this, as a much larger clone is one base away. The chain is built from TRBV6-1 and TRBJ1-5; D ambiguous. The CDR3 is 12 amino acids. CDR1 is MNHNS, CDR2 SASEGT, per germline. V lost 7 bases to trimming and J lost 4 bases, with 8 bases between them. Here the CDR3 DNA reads TGTGCCAGCACCATGACGAATCAGCCCCAGCATTTT. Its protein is CASTMTNQPQHF.

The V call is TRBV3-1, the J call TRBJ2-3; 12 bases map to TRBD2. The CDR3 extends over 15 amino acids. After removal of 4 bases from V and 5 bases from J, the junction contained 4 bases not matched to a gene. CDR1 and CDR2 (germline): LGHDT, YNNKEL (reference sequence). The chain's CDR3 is CASSPTSGSGDTQYF. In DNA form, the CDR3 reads TGTGCCAGCAGCCCGACTAGCGGGAGTGGAGATACGCAGTATTTT.

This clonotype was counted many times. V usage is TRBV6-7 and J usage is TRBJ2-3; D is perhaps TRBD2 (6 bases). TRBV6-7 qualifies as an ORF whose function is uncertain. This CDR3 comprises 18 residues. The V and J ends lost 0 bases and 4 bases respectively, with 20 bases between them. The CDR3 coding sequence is TGTGCCAGCAGTTACTCGCGGGACCCGAATCAAAGAGCAGATACGCAGTATTTT. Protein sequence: CASSYSRDPNQRADTQYF.

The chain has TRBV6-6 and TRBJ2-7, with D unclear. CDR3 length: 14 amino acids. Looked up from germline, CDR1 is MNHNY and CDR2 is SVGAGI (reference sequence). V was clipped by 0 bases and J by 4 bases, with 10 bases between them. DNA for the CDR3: TGTGCCAGCAGTTACTCGATCGGCGATTACGAGCAGTACTTC. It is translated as CASSYSIGDYEQYF.

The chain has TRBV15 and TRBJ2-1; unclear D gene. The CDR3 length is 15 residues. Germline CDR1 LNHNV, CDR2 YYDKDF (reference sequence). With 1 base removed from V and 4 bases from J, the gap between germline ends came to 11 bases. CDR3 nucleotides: TGTGCCACCAGCAGAGGACTTATTTCGTACAATGAGCAGTTCTTC. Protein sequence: CATSRGLISYNEQFF.

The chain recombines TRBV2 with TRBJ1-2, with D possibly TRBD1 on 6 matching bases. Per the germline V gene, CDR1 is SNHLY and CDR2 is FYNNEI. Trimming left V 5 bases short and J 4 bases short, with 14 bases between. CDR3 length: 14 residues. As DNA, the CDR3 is TGTGCCAGCAGTACCCTCGGCAGGGGCTATGGCTACACCTTC. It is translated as CASSTLGRGYGYTF. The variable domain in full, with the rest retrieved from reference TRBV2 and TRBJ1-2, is EPEVTQTPSHQVTQMGQEVILRCVPISNHLYFYWYRQILGQKVEFLVSFYNNEISEKSEIFDDQFSVERPDGSNFTLKIRSTKLEDSAMYFCASSTLGRGYGYTFGSGTRLTVV.

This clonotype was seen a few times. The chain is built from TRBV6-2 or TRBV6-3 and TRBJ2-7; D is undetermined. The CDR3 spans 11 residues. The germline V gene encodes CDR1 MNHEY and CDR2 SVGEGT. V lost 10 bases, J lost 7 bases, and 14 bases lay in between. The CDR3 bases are TGTGCCAACCAGAGTCCCCCGGAGCAGTACTTC. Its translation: CANQSPPEQYF.

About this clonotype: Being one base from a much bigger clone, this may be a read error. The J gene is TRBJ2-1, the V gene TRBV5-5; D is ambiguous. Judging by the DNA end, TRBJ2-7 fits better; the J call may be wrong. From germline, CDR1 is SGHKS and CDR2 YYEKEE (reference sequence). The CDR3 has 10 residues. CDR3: CASSHNEQYF. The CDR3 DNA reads TGTGCCAGCAGCCACAATGAGCAGTACTTC.

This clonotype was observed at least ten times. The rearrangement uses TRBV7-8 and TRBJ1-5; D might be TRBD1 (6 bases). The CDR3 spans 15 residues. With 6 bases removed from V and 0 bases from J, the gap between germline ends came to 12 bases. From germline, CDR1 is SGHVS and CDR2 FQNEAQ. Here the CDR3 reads CASSLQGYSNQPQHF. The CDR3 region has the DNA TGTGCCAGCAGTCTACAGGGATATAGCAATCAGCCCCAGCATTTT.

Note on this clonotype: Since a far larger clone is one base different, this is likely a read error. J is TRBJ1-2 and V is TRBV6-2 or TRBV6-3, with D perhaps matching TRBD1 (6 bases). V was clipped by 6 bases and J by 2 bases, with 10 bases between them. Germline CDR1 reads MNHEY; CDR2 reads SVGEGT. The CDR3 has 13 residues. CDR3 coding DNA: TGTGCCAGCAGATTACAGGGCAACTATGGCTACACCTTC. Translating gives CASRLQGNYGYTF.

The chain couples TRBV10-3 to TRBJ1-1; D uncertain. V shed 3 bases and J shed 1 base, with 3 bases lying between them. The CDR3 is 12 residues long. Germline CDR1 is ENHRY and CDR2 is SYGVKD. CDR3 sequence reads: CAISDWNTEAFF. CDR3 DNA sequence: TGTGCCATCAGTGACTGGAACACTGAAGCTTTCTTT.

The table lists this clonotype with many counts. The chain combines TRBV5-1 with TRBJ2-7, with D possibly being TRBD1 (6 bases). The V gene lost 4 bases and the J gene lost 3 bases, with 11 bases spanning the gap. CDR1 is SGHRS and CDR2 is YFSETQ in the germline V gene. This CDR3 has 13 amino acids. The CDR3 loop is CASSPGHNYEQYF. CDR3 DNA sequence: TGCGCCAGCAGCCCGGGACATAACTACGAGCAGTACTTC.